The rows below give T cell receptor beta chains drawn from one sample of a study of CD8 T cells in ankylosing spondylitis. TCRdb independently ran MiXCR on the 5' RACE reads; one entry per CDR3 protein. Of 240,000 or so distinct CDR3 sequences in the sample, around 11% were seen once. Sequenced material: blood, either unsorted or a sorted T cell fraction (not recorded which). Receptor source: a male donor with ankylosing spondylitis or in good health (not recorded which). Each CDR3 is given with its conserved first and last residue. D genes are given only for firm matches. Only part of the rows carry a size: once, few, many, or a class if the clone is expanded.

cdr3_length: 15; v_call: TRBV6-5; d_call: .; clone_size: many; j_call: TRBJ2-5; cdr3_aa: CASSYSARPQETQYF; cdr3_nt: TGTGCCAGCAGTTACTCGGCGCGGCCCCAGGAGACCCAGTACTTC
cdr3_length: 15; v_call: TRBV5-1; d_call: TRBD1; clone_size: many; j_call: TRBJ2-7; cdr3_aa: CASSYGTGGFYEQYF; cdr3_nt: TGCGCCAGCAGCTACGGGACAGGGGGATTCTACGAGCAGTACTTC
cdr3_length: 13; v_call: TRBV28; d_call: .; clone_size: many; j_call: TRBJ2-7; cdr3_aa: CASSLGSPYEQYF; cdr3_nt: TGTGCCAGCAGTTTGGGGTCCCCCTACGAGCAGTACTTC
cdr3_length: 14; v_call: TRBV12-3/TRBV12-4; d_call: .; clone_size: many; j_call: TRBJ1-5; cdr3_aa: CASSRGGEFQPQHF; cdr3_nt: TGTGCCAGCAGTCGAGGCGGGGAATTTCAGCCCCAGCATTTT
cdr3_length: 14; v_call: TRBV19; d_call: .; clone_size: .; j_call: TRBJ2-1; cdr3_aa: CASSIDDADNEQFF; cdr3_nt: TGTGCCAGTAGTATAGATGACGCCGACAATGAGCAGTTCTTC
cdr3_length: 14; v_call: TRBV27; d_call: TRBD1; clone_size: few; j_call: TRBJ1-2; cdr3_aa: CASSLRDRDGGYTF; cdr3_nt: TGTGCCAGCAGTTTGAGGGACAGGGACGGTGGCTACACCTTC
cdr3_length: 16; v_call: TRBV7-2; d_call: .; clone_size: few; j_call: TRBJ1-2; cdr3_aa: CASSPRRWAADYGYTF; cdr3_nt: TGTGCCAGCAGCCCCCGCCGTTGGGCGGCTGACTATGGCTACACCTTC
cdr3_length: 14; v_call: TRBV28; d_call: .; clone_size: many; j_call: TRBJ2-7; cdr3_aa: CASSFRLGTYEQYF; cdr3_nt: TGTGCCAGCAGTTTCCGACTGGGGACCTACGAGCAGTACTTC
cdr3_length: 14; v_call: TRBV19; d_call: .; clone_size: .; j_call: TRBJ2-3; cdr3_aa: CASSLMSETHTQYF; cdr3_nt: TGTGCCAGTAGTCTCATGTCGGAGACCCATACGCAGTATTTT
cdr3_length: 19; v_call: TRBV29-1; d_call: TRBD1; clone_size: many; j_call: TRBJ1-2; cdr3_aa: CSVEDPDRVREGGIYGYTF; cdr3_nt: TGCAGCGTTGAAGATCCGGACAGGGTACGGGAAGGGGGAATCTATGGCTACACCTTC
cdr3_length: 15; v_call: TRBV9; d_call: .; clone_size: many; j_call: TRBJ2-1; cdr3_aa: CASSVVAVTYNEQFF; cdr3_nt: TGTGCCAGCAGCGTAGTCGCGGTGACCTACAATGAGCAGTTCTTC
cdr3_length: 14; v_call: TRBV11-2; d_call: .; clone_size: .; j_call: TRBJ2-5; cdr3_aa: CASSAGQIQETQYF; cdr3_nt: TGTGCCAGCAGTGCTGGGCAGATACAAGAGACCCAGTACTTC
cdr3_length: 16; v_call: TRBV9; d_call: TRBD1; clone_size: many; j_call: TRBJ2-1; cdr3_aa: CASSATPGQGDNEQFF; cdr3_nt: TGTGCCAGCAGCGCAACTCCGGGACAGGGGGACAATGAGCAGTTCTTC
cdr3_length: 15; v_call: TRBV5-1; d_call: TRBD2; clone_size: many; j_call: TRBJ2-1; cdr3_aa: CASDGGASGYNEQFF; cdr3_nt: TGCGCCAGCGACGGGGGGGCTAGCGGCTACAATGAGCAGTTCTTC
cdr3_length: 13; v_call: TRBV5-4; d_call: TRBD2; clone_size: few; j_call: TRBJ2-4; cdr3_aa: CAAAGGPKYIQYF; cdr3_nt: TGTGCAGCCGCGGGAGGCCCTAAGTACATTCAGTACTTC
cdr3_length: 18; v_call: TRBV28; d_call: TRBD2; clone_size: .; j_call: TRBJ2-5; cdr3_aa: CASTDGEGLGEMGETQYF; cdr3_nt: TGTGCCAGCACCGACGGGGAGGGACTAGGGGAAATGGGGGAGACCCAGTACTTC
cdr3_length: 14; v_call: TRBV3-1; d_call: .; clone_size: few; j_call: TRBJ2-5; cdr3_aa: CASSQASYQETQYF; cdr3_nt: TGTGCCAGCAGCCAAGCCTCCTACCAAGAGACCCAGTACTTC
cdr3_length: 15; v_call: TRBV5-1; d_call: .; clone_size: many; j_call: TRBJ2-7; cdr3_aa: CASSLEFGSSYEQYF; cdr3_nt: TGCGCCAGCAGCTTGGAGTTTGGGTCTTCCTACGAGCAGTACTTC
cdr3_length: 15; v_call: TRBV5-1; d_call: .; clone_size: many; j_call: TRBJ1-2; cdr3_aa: CASSLGPELNYGYTF; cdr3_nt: TGCGCCAGCAGCTTGGGTCCGGAACTTAACTATGGCTACACCTTC
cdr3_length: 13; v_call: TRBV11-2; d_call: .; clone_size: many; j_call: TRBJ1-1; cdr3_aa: CASGVQGNTEAFF; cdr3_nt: TGTGCCAGCGGAGTACAGGGGAACACTGAAGCTTTCTTT
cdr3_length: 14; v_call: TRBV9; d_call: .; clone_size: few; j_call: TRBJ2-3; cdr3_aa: CASSVFGSTDTQYF; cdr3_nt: TGTGCCAGCAGCGTATTTGGGAGCACAGATACGCAGTATTTT
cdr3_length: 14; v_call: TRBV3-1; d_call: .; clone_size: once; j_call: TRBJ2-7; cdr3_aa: CASSAGLDSYEQYF; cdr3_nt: TGTGCCAGCAGCGCAGGGCTCGACTCCTACGAGCAGTACTTC
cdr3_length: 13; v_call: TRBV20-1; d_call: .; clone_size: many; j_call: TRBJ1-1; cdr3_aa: CSAPGGQNTEAFF; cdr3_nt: TGCAGTGCCCCCGGCGGACAGAACACTGAAGCTTTCTTT
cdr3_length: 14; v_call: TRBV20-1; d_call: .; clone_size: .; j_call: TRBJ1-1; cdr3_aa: CSASGTLMNTEAFF; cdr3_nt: TGCAGTGCTAGTGGGACACTTATGAACACTGAAGCTTTCTTT
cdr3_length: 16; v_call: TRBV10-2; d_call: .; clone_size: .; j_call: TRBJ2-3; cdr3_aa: CASSEIRPISTDTQYF; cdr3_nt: TGCGCCAGCAGTGAGATTCGGCCGATAAGCACAGATACGCAGTATTTT
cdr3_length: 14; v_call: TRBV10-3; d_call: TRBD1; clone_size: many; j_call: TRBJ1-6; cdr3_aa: CAISLDRGDSPLHF; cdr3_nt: TGTGCCATCAGTCTGGACAGGGGTGATTCACCCCTCCACTTT
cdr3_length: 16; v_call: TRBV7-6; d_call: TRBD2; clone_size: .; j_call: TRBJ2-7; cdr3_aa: CASSLAVSSGSYEQYF; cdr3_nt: TGTGCCAGCAGCTTAGCAGTGTCTAGCGGGAGTTACGAGCAGTACTTC
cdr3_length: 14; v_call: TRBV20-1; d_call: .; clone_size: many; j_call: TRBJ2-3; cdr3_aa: CSASPQGKGDTQYF; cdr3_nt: TGCAGTGCTAGCCCACAGGGTAAAGGGGATACGCAGTATTTT
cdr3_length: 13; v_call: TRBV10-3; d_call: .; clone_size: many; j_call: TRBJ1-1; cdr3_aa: CATRPGVDTEAFF; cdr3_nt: TGTGCCACCCGGCCTGGAGTGGACACTGAAGCTTTCTTT
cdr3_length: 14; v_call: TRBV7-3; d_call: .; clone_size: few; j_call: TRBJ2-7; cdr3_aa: CASSLTPGAREQYF; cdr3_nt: TGTGCCAGCAGCTTAACGCCGGGAGCCCGGGAGCAGTACTTC
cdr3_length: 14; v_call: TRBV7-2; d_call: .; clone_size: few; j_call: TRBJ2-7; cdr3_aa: CASSLVGQGAELYF; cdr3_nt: .
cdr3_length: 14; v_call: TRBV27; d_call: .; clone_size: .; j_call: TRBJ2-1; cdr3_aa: CASRPGTIYNEQFF; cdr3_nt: TGTGCCAGCCGACCCGGGACCATCTACAATGAGCAGTTCTTC
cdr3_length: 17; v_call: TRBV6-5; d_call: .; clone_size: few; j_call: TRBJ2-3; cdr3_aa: CASSYSGVPRGTDTQYF; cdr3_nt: TGTGCCAGCAGTTACTCTGGGGTCCCCAGGGGCACAGATACGCAGTATTTT
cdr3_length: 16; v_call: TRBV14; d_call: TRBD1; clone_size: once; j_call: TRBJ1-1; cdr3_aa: CANSQKPTGGYTEAFF; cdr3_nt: TGTGCCAACAGCCAAAAACCGACAGGGGGCTACACTGAAGCTTTCTTT
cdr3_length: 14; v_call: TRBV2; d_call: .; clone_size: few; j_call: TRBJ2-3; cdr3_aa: CASSEDRITDTQYF; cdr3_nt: TGTGCCAGCAGTGAGGACAGAATCACAGATACGCAGTATTTT
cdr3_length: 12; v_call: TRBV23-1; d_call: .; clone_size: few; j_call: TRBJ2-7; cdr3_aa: CASFVDSYEQYF; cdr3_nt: TGCGCCAGCTTTGTAGACTCCTACGAGCAGTACTTC
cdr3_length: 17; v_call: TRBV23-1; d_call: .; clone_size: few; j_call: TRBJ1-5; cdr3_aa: CASSRPTLGEWNQPQHF; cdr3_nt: TGCGCCAGCAGTCGCCCGACCCTAGGGGAATGGAATCAGCCCCAGCATTTT
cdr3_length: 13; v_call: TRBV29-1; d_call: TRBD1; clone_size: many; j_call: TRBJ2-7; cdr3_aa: CSVEGTGGYEQYF; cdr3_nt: TGCAGCGTTGAAGGGACAGGGGGCTACGAGCAGTACTTC
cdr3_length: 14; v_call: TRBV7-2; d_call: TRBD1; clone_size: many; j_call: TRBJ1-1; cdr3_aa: CASRFDRGDTEAFF; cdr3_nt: TGTGCCAGCAGATTCGACAGGGGGGACACTGAAGCTTTCTTT
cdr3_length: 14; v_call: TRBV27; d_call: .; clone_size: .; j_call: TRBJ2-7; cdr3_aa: CASSPLTGSNEQYF; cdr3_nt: TGTGCCAGCAGCCCACTGACAGGTTCGAACGAGCAGTACTTC
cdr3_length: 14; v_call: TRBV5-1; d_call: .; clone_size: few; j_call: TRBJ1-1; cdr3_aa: CASSVEQGDTEAFF; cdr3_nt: TGCGCCAGCAGCGTAGAACAGGGTGACACTGAAGCTTTCTTT
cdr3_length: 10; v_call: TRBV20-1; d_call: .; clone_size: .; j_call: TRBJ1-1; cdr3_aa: CSARRDTAFF; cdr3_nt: TGCAGTGCTCGCCGGGACACTGCTTTCTTT
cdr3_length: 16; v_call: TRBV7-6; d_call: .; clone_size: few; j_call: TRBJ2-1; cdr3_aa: CASSLGGAGAYNEQFF; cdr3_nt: TGTGCCAGCAGCTTAGGTGGTGCAGGGGCCTACAATGAGCAGTTCTTC
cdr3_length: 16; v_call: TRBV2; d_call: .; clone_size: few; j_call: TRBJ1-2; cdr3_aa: CASSDAGFGVLDGYTF; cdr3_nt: TGTGCCAGCAGTGACGCAGGGTTTGGAGTGCTGGATGGCTACACCTTC
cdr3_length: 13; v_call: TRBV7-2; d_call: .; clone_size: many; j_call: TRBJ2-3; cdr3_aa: CASSLGLGDTQYF; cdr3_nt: TGTGCCAGCAGCTTAGGACTGGGAGATACGCAGTATTTT
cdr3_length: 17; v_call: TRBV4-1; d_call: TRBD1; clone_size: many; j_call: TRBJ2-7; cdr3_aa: CASSQDERTGILSEQYF; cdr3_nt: TGCGCCAGCAGCCAAGACGAGCGGACAGGGATCCTCAGCGAGCAGTACTTC